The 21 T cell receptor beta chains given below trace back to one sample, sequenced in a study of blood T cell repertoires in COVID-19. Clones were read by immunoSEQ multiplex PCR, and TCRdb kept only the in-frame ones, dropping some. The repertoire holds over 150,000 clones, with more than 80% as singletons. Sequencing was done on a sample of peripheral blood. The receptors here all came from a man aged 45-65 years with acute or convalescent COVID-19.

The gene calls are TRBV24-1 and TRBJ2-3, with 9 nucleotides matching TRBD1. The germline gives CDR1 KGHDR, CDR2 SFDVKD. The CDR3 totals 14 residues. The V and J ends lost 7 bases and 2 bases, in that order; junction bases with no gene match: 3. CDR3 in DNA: TGTGCCACCAGGGACAGGGGCCCCACAGATACGCAGTATTTT. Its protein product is CATRDRGPTDTQYF.

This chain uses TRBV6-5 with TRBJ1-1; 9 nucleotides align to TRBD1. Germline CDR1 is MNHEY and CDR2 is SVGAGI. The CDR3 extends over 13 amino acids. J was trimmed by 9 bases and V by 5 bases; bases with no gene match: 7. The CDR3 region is CASSSGDRDKAFF. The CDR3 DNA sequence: TGTGCCAGCAGTAGTGGGGACAGGGACAAAGCTTTCTTT.

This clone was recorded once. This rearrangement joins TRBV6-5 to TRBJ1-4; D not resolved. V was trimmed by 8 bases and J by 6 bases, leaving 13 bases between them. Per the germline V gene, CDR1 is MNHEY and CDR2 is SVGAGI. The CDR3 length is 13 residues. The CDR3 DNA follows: TGTGCCAGCCAGGTGGGCACGTATGAAAAACTGTTTTTT. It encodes CASQVGTYEKLFF.

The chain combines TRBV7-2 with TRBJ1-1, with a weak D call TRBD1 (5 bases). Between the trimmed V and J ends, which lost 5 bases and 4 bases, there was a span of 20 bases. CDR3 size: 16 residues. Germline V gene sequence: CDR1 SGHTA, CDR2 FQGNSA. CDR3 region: CASSLNRDLGRTEAFF. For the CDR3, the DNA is TGTGCCAGCAGCCTGAACCGGGACTTAGGGCGCACTGAAGCTTTCTTT.

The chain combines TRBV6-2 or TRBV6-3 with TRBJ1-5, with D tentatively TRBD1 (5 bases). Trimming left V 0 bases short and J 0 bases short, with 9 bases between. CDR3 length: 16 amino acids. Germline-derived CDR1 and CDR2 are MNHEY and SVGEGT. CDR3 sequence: CASSYSTGDSNQPQHF. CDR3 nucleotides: TGTGCCAGCAGTTACTCGACGGGGGATAGCAATCAGCCCCAGCATTTT.

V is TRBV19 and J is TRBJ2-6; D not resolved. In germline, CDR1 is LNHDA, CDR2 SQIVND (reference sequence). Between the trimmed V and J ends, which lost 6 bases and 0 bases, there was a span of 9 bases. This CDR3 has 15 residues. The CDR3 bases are TGTGCCAGTAGCCAAACTCGCTCTGGGGCCAACGTCCTGACTTTC. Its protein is CASSQTRSGANVLTF.

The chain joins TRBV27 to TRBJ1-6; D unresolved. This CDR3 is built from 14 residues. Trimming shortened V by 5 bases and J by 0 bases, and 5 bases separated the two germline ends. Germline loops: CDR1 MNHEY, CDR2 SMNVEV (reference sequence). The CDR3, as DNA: TGTGCCAGCAGTCTTAGCTCCTATAATTCACCCCTCCACTTT. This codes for CASSLSSYNSPLHF.

DNA of the CDR3: TGCGCCAGCAGCTTGGTGTGGACAGGGGGCGCAGAGACCCAGTACTTC. It translates to CASSLVWTGGAETQYF. The gene calls are TRBV5-1 and TRBJ2-5; TRBD1 aligns across 11 bases. The CDR3 covers 16 residues. Losses at the gene ends were 0 bases for V and 4 bases for J; bases not matched to a gene: 5. Per germline, CDR1 SGHRS and CDR2 YFSETQ. The full variable domain, with the rest looked up from reference TRBV5-1 and TRBJ2-5, is KAGVTQTPRYLIKTRGQQVTLSCSPISGHRSVSWYQQTPGQGLQFLFEYFSETQRNKGNFPGRFSGRQFSNSRSEMNVSTLELGDSALYLCASSLVWTGGAETQYFGPGTRLLVL.

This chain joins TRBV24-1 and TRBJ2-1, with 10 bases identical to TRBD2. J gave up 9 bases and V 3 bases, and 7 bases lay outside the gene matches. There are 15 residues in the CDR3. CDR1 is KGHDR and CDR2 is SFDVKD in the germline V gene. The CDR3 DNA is TGTGCCACCAGTGATGTTCCTAGCGGGAGATTTGAGCAGTTCTTC. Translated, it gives CATSDVPSGRFEQFF.

The CDR3 region has the DNA TGCGCCAGCAGCGGCACTAGCGGGGGGACCGAGCAGTTCTTC. The encoded protein is CASSGTSGGTEQFF. The J gene is TRBJ2-1, the V gene TRBV5-1; TRBD2 aligns across 12 bases. The CDR3 length is 14 residues. The V and J ends lost 4 bases and 10 bases, in that order; junction bases with no gene match: 6. CDR1 and CDR2 (germline): SGHRS, YFSETQ.

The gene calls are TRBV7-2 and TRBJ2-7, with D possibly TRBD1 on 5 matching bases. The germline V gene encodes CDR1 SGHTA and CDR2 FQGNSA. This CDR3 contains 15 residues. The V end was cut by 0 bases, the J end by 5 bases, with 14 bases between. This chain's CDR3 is CASSLAPPRVHEQYV. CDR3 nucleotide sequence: TGTGCCAGCAGCTTAGCACCCCCCAGGGTACACGAGCAGTACGTC.

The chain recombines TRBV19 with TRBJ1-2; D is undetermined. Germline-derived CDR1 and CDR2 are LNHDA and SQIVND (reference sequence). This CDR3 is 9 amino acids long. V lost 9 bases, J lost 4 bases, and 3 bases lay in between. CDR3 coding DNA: TGTGCCAGGAGCTATGGCTACACCTTC. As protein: CARSYGYTF. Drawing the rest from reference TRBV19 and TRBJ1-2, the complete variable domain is DGGITQSPKYLFRKEGQNVTLSCEQNLNHDAMYWYRQDPGQGLRLIYYSQIVNDFQKGDIAEGYSVSREKKESFPLTVTSAQKNPTAFYLCARSYGYTFGSGTRLTVV.

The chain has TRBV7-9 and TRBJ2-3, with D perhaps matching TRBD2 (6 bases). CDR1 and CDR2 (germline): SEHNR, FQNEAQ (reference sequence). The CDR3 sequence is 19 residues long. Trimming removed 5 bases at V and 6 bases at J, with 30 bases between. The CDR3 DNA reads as TGTGCCAGCAGCCCTCCTACTATATCGCGGAGGGGCAAAGGGGATACGCAGTATTTT. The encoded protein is CASSPPTISRRGKGDTQYF.

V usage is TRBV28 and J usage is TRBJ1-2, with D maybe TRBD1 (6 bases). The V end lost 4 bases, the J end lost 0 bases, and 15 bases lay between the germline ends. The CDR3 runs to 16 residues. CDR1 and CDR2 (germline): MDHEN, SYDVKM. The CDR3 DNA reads TGTGCCAGCAGTTCGGCAGGGGTAACAGCTAACTATGGCTACACCTTC. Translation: CASSSAGVTANYGYTF.

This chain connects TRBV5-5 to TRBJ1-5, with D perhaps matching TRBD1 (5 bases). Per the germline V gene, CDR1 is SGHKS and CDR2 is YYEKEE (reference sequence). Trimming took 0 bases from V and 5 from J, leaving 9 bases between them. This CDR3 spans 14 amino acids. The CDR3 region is CASSLDQGYQPQHF. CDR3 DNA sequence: TGTGCCAGCAGCTTGGATCAGGGCTATCAGCCCCAGCATTTT.

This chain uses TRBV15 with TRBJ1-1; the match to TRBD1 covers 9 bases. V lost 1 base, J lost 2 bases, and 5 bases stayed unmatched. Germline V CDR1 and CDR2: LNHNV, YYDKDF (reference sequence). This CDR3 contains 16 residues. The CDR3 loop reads CATSRVLGQGNTEAFF. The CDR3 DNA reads TGTGCCACCAGCAGAGTCCTGGGACAGGGTAACACTGAAGCTTTCTTT.

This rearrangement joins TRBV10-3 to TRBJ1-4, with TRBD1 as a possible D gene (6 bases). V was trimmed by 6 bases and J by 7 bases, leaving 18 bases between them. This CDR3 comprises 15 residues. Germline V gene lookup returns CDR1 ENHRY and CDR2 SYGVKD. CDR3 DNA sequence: TGTGCCATCAGGGACGGACAGTCGAGAGGTGAAAAACTGTTTTTT. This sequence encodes CAIRDGQSRGEKLFF.

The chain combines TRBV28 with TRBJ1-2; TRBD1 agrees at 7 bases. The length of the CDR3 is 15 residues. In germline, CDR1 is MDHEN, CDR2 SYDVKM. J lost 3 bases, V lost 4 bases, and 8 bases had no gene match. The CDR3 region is CASSSKQGPYYGYTF. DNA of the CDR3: TGTGCCAGCAGTTCCAAACAGGGGCCCTACTATGGCTACACCTTC.

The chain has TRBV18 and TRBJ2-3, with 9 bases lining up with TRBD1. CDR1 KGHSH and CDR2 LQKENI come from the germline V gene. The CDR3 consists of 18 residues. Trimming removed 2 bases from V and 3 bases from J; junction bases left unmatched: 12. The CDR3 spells CASSPYRRTGGSTDTQYF. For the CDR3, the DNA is TGTGCCAGCTCACCATATCGGAGAACAGGGGGCTCGACAGATACGCAGTATTTT.

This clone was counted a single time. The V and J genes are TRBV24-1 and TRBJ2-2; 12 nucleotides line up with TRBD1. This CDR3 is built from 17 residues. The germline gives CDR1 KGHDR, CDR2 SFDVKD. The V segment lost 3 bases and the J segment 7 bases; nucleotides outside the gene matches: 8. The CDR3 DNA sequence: TGTGCCACCAGTGATCCACCGGGACAGGGGGCATTCGGGGAGCTGTTTTTT. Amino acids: CATSDPPGQGAFGELFF.

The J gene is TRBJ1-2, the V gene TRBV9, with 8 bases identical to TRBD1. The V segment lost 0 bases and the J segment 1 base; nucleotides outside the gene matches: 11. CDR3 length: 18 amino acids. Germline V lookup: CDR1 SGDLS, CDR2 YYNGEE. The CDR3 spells CASSVVPGTGTYNYGYTF. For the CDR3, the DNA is TGTGCCAGCAGCGTAGTACCAGGGACAGGAACTTATAACTATGGCTACACCTTC.